These 5 T cell receptor beta chains were sequenced from one sample in a study of blood T cell repertoires in COVID-19. Only in-frame clones appear in the TCRdb table, and some are missing; sequencing was by immunoSEQ multiplex PCR. Altogether 250,000 to 350,000 clones are present, 75% to 90% being singletons, with the ten largest covering roughly 4.3%. Sample: PBMCs or T cells enriched from blood (not recorded which). Receptors originate from a woman younger than 45 who had recovered from COVID-19.

The chain couples TRBV28 to TRBJ1-2, with D unclear. The CDR3 length is 14 residues. CDR1 is MDHEN, CDR2 SYDVKM, per germline. V was cut by 3 bases and J by 4 bases, with 12 bases left in between. This CDR3 reads CASSFNEDVYGYTF. The CDR3 nucleotides are TGTGCCAGCAGTTTTAACGAGGATGTCTATGGCTACACCTTC.

This chain uses TRBV28 with TRBJ1-1, with D tentatively TRBD1 (6 bases). The CDR3 length is 14 residues. The ends were cut back, 5 bases at V and 4 bases at J, with 14 bases in the middle. Germline V gene sequence: CDR1 MDHEN, CDR2 SYDVKM. The CDR3 bases are TGTGCCAGCAGTCCGTCGGGGGGCGGCACTGAAGCTTTCTTT. Translated: CASSPSGGGTEAFF.

The chain employs TRBV7-9 and TRBJ1-4; D is unresolved. CDR1 and CDR2 from the germline V gene are SEHNR and FQNEAQ (reference sequence). V was cut by 1 base and J by 8 bases, with 5 bases left in between. This CDR3 comprises 12 residues. CDR3 sequence: CASSLEHEKLFF. CDR3 in DNA: TGTGCCAGCAGCTTAGAACACGAAAAACTGTTTTTT.

The chain links TRBV3-1 (or the pseudogene TRBV3-2) to TRBJ1-2; 7 bases align to TRBD1. Looked up from germline, CDR1 is LGHDT and CDR2 is YNNKEL (reference sequence). CDR3 length: 16 amino acids. Losses at the gene ends were 5 bases for V and 7 bases for J; bases not matched to a gene: 16. The CDR3, as DNA: TGTGCCAGCAGCGCTAAAGACAGGGAACGGTCTCGTGGCTACACCTTC. It translates to CASSAKDRERSRGYTF.

This clone was observed a single time. This chain links TRBV15 with TRBJ2-1, with 8 bases identical to TRBD2. Trimming took 1 base from V and 2 from J; bases not matched to a gene: 1. Germline lookup yields CDR1 LNHNV and CDR2 YYDKDF (reference sequence). This CDR3 region has 15 residues. The CDR3 region is CATSRAGGPYNEQFF. The CDR3 DNA is TGTGCCACCAGCAGAGCGGGAGGGCCCTACAATGAGCAGTTCTTC.